This note documents a single T cell receptor (beta chain) sequence. Its antigen is unknown. Base qualities are not recorded, but no much larger clone differs from it by a single base. The data belong to a study of T cell repertoires in cytomegalovirus infection (dated by TCRdb to about 2019). Regarding the study in general: Because public TCR beta signatures pointed to carriage of CMV infection together with the matching HLA type, the HLA type of each donor mattered for the analysis.

The trim is 4 bases for V and 3 bases for J, with a gap of 7 bases between the germline ends. Its CDR3 holds 13 amino acids, cysteine through phenylalanine. Only CDR3 DNA remains: 39 bases, in frame from the first base. CDR1 LNHDA and CDR2 SQIVND were looked up in the germline V gene (reference sequence). What the research found in general, with its limitations: The ex vivo response was dominated by HLA-C-restricted CMV-specific TCR beta clonotypes, which also provided the single most frequent clonotype in two of eight donors. Cumulative frequency of public TCR beta family members discriminated carriers of CMV infection plus the relevant HLA type in this cohort and an independent roughly 330-donor cohort.

For sequencing, an Illumina HiSeq 1500 was employed. TCRdb's own reprocessing of the public reads used fastp at Q25 and MiXCR and kept productive beta chains. Identical CDR3 protein sequences are pooled into one entry, listed with their most common genes and DNA. Here the sample has around 550,000 distinct CDR3 sequences; about a quarter occur a single time. 13% of the sample goes to the ten largest clones. The sample consisted of PBMCs. The receptor was isolated from a human donor in good health (CMV status not recorded). Some clones in this sample may be carry-over from other donors' samples. The chain couples TRBV19 to TRBJ2-1; no D gene can be assigned with confidence. The DNA sequence follows: TGTGCCAGTAGTACCCAATTCTACAATGAGCAGTTCTTC. It translates to CASSTQFYNEQFF.